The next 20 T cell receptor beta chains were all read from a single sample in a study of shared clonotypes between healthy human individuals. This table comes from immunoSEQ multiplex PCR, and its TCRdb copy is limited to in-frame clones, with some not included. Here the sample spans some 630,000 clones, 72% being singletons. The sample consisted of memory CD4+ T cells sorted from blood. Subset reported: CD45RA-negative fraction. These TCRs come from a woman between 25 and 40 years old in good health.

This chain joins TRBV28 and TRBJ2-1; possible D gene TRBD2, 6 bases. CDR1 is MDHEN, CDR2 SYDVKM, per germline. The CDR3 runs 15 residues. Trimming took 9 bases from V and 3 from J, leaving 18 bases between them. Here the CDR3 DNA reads TGTGCCAGTGAGAAGCGGGTGGGCCTCTACAATGAGCAGTTCTTC. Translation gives CASEKRVGLYNEQFF.

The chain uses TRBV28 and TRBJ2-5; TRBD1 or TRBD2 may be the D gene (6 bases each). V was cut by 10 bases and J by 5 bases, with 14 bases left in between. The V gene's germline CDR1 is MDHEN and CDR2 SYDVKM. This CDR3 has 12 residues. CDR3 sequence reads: CATVGGLETQYF. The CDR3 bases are TGTGCCACTGTGGGGGGCTTGGAGACCCAGTACTTC.

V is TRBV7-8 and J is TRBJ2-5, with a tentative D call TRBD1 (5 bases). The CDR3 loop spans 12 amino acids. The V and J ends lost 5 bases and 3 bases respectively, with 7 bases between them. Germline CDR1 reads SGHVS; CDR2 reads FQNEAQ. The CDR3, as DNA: TGTGCCAGCAGCCAGACAGAAGAGACCCAGTACTTC. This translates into CASSQTEETQYF.

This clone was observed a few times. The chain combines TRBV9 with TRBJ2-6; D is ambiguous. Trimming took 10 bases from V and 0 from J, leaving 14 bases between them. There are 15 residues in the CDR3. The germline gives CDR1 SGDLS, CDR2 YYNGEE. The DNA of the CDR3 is TGTGCCGTCAGGTTATCCCTCTCTGGGGCCAACGTCCTGACTTTC. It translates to CAVRLSLSGANVLTF.

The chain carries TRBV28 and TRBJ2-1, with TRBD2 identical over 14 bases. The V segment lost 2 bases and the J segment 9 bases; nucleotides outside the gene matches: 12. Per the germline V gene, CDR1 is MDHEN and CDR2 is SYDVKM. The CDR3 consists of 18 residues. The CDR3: CASSLVPPGTSGSGEQFF. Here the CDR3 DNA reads TGTGCCAGCAGTTTAGTGCCCCCCGGGACTAGCGGGAGCGGTGAGCAGTTCTTC.

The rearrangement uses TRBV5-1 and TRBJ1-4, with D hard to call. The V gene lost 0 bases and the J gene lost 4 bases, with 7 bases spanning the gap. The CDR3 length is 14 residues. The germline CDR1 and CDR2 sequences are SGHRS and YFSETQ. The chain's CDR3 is CASSLGASNEKLFF. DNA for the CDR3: TGCGCCAGCAGCTTGGGAGCAAGTAATGAAAAACTGTTTTTT.

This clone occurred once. CDR3 amino acids: CAWRGTRVLGETQYF. The CDR3 bases are TGTGCCTGGAGGGGAACCAGGGTTTTGGGAGAGACCCAGTACTTC. The chain is built from TRBV30 and TRBJ2-5; D possibly corresponds to TRBD1 (5 bases). The CDR3 is 15 residues long. Germline V gene data show CDR1 as GTSNPN and CDR2 as SVGIG (reference sequence). Trimming cost V 3 bases and J 4 bases, with 18 bases left between them.

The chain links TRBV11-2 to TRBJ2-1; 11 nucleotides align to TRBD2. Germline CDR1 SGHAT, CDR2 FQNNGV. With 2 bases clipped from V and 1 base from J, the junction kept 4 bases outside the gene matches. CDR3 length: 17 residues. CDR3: CASSLLLAGVSYNEQFF. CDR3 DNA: TGTGCCAGCAGCTTACTACTAGCGGGAGTTTCCTACAATGAGCAGTTCTTC.

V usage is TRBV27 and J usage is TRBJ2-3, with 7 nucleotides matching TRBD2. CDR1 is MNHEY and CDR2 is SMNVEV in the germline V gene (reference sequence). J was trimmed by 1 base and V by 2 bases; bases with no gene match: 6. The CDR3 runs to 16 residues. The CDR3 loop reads CASSLVRGVRTDTQYF. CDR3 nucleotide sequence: TGTGCCAGCAGTTTAGTACGGGGGGTTCGCACAGATACGCAGTATTTT.

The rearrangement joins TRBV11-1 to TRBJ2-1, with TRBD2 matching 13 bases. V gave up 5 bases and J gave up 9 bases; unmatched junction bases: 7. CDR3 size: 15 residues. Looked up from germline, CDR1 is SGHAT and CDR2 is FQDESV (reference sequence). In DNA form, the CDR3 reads TGTGCCAGCAGCCCCGGGACTAGCGGGAAGGGTGAGCAGTTCTTC. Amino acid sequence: CASSPGTSGKGEQFF.

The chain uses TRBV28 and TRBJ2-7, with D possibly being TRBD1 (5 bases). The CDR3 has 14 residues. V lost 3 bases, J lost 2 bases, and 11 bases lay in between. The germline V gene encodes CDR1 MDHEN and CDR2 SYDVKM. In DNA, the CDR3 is TGTGCCAGCAGTTTTAGCCAGGGCCCCTACGAGCAGTACTTC. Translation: CASSFSQGPYEQYF. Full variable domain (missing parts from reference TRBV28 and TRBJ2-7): DVKVTQSSRYLVKRTGEKVFLECVQDMDHENMFWYRQDPGLGLRLIYFSYDVKMKEKGDIPEGYSVSREKKERFSLILESASTNQTSMYLCASSFSQGPYEQYFGPGTRLTVT.

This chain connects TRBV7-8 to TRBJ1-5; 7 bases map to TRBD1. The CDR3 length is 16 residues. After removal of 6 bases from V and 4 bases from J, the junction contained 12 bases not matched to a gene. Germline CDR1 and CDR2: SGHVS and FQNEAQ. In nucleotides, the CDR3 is TGTGCCAGCAGTCGCGACAGGGTGTCGAGAAATCAGCCCCAGCATTTT. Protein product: CASSRDRVSRNQPQHF.

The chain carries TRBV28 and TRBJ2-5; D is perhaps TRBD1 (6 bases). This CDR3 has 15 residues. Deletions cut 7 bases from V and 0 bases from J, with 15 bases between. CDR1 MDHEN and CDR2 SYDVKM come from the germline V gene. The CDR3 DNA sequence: TGTGCCAGCAACCCCGGGACACTTTACCAAGAGACCCAGTACTTC. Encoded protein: CASNPGTLYQETQYF.

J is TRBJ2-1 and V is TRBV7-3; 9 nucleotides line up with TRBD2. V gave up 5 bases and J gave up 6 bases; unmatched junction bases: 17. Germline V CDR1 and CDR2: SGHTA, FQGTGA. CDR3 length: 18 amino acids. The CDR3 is CASSESGTSHQGVNEQFF. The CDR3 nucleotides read TGTGCCAGCAGCGAGTCCGGGACTAGCCACCAAGGGGTCAATGAGCAGTTCTTC.

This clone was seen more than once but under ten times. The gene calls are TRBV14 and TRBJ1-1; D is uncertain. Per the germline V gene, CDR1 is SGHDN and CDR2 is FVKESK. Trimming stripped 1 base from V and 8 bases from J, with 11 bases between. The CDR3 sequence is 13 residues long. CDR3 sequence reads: CASSQGNQVEAFF. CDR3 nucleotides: TGTGCCAGCAGCCAAGGGAACCAGGTGGAAGCTTTCTTT.

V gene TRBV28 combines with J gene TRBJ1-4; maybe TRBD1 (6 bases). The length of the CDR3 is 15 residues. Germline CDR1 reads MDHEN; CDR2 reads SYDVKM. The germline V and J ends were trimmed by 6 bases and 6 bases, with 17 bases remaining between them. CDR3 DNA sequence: TGTGCCAGCAGGAAATTGGACAGCACCTATGAAAAACTGTTTTTT. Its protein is CASRKLDSTYEKLFF.

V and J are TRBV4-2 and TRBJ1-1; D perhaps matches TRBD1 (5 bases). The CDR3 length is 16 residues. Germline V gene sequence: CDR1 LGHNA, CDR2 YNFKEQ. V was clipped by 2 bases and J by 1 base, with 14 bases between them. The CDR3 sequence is CASSQQGWGRNTEAFF. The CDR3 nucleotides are TGTGCCAGCAGCCAACAAGGTTGGGGCCGGAACACTGAAGCTTTCTTT.

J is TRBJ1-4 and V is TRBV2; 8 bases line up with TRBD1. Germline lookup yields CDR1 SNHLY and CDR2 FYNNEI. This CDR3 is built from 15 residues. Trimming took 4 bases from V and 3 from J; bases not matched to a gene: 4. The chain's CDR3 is CASSGTGGSNEKLFF. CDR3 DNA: TGTGCCAGCAGTGGTACAGGGGGTTCTAATGAAAAACTGTTTTTT.

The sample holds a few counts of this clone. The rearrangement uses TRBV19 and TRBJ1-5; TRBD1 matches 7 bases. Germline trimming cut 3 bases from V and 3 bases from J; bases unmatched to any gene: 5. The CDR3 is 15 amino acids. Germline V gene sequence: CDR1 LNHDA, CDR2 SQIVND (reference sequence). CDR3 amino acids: CASSMGTALNQPQHF. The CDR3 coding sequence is TGTGCCAGTAGTATGGGGACAGCGCTCAATCAGCCCCAGCATTTT.

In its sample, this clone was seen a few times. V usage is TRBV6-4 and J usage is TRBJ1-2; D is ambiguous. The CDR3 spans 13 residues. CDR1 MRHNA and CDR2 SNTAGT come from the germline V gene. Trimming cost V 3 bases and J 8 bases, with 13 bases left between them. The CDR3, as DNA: TGTGCCAGCAGTGAAATAGAGGGCGGCGGCTACACCTTC. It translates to CASSEIEGGGYTF.